This T cell receptor beta chain was captured in a study of identical twins. Template switching added a universal primer site, and cDNA bore unique molecular identifiers. MiXCR, applied by TCRdb to the 5' RACE reads, yields one record per CDR3 protein. The repertoire holds some 440,000 distinct CDR3 sequences, 24% seen once, with about 2.7% in the top ten. Germline V gene sequence: CDR1 MDHEN, CDR2 SYDVKM. CDR3 length: 14 residues. Between the trimmed V and J ends, which lost 8 bases and 6 bases, there was a span of 16 bases. Findings and limits, study-wide: Insertions were reduced in abundant cord blood beta clonotypes but not in memory repertoires.

The table lists this clonotype with many counts. What it recognizes is unknown. This sample also belongs to another study, concerning T cells expressing NK-cell markers. That source reports: Dominant NKG2C+ clonotypes accounted for roughly 1.0-7.0% of CD8+ T cells in a handful of donors.

The V call is TRBV28, the J call TRBJ2-2; possible D gene TRBD2, 6 bases. The sequence came from a woman under 30 in good health. Source material: CD4+ T cells sorted from blood. Here the CDR3 DNA reads TGTGCCAGCCTCGCGGGACCGTACCCCGGGGAGCTGTTTTTT. Its protein is CASLAGPYPGELFF.